The 7 T cell receptor beta chains below come from one sample, sequenced in a study of Ad26.COV2.S vaccination and SARS-CoV-2 variants. Sample treatment: some 20 received Ad26.COV2.S at low or high dose, single or two shots; about 5 received placebo; per-sample allocation not given. Day 63 after the first vaccine or placebo injection was the time point for sampling. The protocol was immunoSEQ multiplex PCR, while the TCRdb copy is restricted to in-frame clones and leaves out a portion. This table has around 300,000 clones, roughly 90% appearing once. The sample was peripheral blood, taken in a trial of Ad26.COV2.S vaccine versus placebo. The receptor source for this set is a person between 18 and 59 years old who received the Ad26.COV2.S COVID-19 vaccine or a placebo.

The rearrangement uses TRBV14 and TRBJ1-4; 9 nucleotides align to TRBD1. J gave up 8 bases and V 4 bases, and 14 bases lay outside the gene matches. From germline, CDR1 is SGHDN and CDR2 FVKESK. The CDR3 spans 17 residues. The CDR3 DNA reads as TGTGCCAGCAGCCGGTCCCGGGACAGGGATAATGACGAAAAACTGTTTTTT. Its translation is CASSRSRDRDNDEKLFF.

The chain has TRBV18 and TRBJ2-7, with TRBD1 matching over 11 bases. CDR1 and CDR2 from the germline V gene are KGHSH and LQKENI. The CDR3 length is 15 residues. V lost 6 bases, J lost 0 bases, and 4 bases stayed unmatched. This chain's CDR3 is CASSAGTGGSYEQYF. CDR3 DNA sequence: TGTGCCAGCTCCGCCGGGACAGGGGGCTCCTACGAGCAGTACTTC.

The V and J genes are TRBV3-1 (or the pseudogene TRBV3-2) and TRBJ2-3; D perhaps matches TRBD2 (6 bases). The V gene lost 4 bases and the J gene lost 7 bases, with 18 bases spanning the gap. The CDR3 covers 15 residues. Germline-derived CDR1 and CDR2 are LGHDT and YNNKEL (reference sequence). For the CDR3, the DNA is TGTGCCAGCAGCCTCGGGGGACGGTCGTTGAATACGCAGTATTTT. As protein: CASSLGGRSLNTQYF.

About this clone: The same CDR3 arises from other DNA sequences in this sample as well. The CDR3 protein is CATSDSYEQYF. CDR3 nucleotide sequence: TGTGCCACCAGTGACTCCTACGAGCAGTACTTC. This sequence joins TRBV24-1 and TRBJ2-7; D gene unclear. CDR3 length: 11 residues. Trimming removed 4 bases from V and 0 bases from J, with 0 bases in between. Germline V gives CDR1 KGHDR, CDR2 SFDVKD.

The J gene is TRBJ2-4, the V gene TRBV5-4; tentative D call: TRBD1 (6 bases). The V and J ends lost 6 bases and 8 bases respectively, with 18 bases between them. CDR1 SGHNT and CDR2 YYREEE come from the germline V gene (reference sequence). The CDR3 sequence is 14 residues long. Here the CDR3 DNA reads TGTGCCAGCAAAACAGGGAGCCCAGGTGACATTCAGTACTTC. Its translation: CASKTGSPGDIQYF.

The chain employs TRBV4-3 and TRBJ2-1, with TRBD2 matching 12 bases. The CDR3 length is 17 residues. The germline CDR1 and CDR2 sequences are LGHNA and YSLEER. Unmatched junction bases numbered 8, after V lost 3 bases and J lost 5 bases. The CDR3 spells CASSQTPLAGGDNEQFF. In DNA, the CDR3 is TGCGCCAGCAGCCAGACCCCCCTAGCGGGGGGGGACAATGAGCAGTTCTTC.

The rearrangement links TRBV27 to TRBJ1-4; possible D gene TRBD1, 5 bases. The germline V and J ends were trimmed by 0 bases and 0 bases, with 8 bases remaining between them. The CDR3 sequence is 16 residues long. Germline CDR1 MNHEY, CDR2 SMNVEV (reference sequence). DNA of the CDR3: TGTGCCAGCAGTTTATCGGGACTTACAACTAATGAAAAACTGTTTTTT. It codes for CASSLSGLTTNEKLFF.